This TCR beta chain comes out of a study of T cells in Graves' hyperthyroidism and ophthalmopathy. CDR3 length: 15 amino acids. Germline CDR1 is MGHDK and CDR2 is SYGVNS. Deletions cut 0 bases from V and 8 bases from J, with 13 bases between. This clonotype came up many times. Amplification of TCR beta CDR3 regions used RNA as the template. In the first-round RT-PCR of the TCR CDR3, the HTBI primer set was used. One entry per CDR3 protein results from TCRdb running MiXCR on the multiplex PCR reads. The table lists 250,000 or so distinct CDR3 sequences, about 15% of them singletons. The study based diagnoses on clinical symptoms, serum thyroxine and TRAb, thyroid ultrasound and orbital computed tomography. Isolation of PBMCs was performed on around 9.8 ml fresh peripheral blood.

The source material was blood. The clonotype originates from a woman aged 35 to 49 with Graves' hyperthyroidism that later progressed to Graves' ophthalmopathy. This chain links TRBV25-1 with TRBJ1-4; D gene ambiguous. The CDR3 DNA reads as TGTGCCAGCAGTGAATACAACCCCGTGGGGGAAAAACTGTTTTTT. It translates to CASSEYNPVGEKLFF.